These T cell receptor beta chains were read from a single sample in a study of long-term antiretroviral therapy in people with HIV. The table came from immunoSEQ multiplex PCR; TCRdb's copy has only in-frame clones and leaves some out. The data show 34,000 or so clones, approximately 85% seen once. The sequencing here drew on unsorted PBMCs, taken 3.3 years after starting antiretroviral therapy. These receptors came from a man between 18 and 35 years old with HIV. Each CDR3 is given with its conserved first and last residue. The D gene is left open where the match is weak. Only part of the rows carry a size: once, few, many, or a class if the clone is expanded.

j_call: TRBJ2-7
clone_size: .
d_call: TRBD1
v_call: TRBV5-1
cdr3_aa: CASSLAYRTGVIHEQYF
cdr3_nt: TGCGCCAGCAGCTTGGCTTATAGGACAGGGGTAATCCACGAGCAGTACTTC

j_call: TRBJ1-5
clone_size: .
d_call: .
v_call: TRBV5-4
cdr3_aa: CASSLGGSNQPQHF
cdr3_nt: TGTGCCAGCAGCTTGGGCGGTAGCAATCAGCCCCAGCATTTT

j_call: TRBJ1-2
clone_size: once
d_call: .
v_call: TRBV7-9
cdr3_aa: CASSFSVGGGYGYTF
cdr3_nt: TGTGCCAGCAGCTTCTCGGTGGGGGGCGGGTATGGCTACACCTTC

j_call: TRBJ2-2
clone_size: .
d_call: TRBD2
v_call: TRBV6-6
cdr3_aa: CASSPAGANTGELFF
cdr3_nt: TGTGCCAGCAGCCCCGCGGGGGCGAACACCGGGGAGCTGTTTTTT

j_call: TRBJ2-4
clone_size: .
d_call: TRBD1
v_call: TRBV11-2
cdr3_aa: CASSFPGQGAKNIQYF
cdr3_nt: TGTGCCAGCAGCTTCCCGGGACAGGGTGCCAAAAACATTCAGTACTTC

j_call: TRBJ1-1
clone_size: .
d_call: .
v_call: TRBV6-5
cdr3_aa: CASSYGSARMNTEAFF
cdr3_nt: TGTGCCAGCAGTTACGGTTCGGCACGCATGAACACTGAAGCTTTCTTT

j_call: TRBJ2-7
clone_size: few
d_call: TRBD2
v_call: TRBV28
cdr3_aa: CASTSAAGAQLGYEQYF
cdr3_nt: TGTGCCAGCACCTCAGCGGCGGGAGCCCAACTAGGCTACGAGCAGTACTTC

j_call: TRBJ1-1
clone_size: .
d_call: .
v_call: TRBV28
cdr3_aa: CASGLMNTEAFF
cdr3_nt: TGTGCCAGCGGTCTCATGAACACTGAAGCTTTCTTT

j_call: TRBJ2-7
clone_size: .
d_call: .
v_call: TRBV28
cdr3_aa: CASSLVGNLYEQYF
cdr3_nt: TGTGCCAGCAGTTTAGTAGGGAACCTCTACGAGCAGTACTTC

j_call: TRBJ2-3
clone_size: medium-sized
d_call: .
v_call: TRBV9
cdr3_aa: CASSVGLQSSTDTQYF
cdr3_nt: TGTGCCAGCAGCGTAGGGCTCCAGAGTAGCACAGATACGCAGTATTTT

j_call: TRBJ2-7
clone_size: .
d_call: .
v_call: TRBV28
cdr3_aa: CASSAAGLPSYEQYF
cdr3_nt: TGTGCCAGCAGCGCTGCGGGGCTACCTTCCTACGAGCAGTACTTC

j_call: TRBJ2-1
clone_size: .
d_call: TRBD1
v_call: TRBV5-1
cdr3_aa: CASSTGQLYNEQFF
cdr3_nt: TGCGCCAGCAGCACGGGACAGCTCTACAATGAGCAGTTCTTC

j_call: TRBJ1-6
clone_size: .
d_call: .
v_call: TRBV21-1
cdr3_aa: CASSNGGCAHNLENSPLHF
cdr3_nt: TGTGCCAGCAGCAATGGAGGATGCGCCCATAATCTTGAGAATTCACCCCTCCACTTT

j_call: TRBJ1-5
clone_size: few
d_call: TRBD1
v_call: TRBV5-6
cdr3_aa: CASSRRGQGNQPQHF
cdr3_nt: TGTGCCAGCAGCCGGAGGGGACAGGGGAACCAGCCCCAGCATTTT

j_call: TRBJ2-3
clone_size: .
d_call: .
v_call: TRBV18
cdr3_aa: CASSPGGQNTDTQYF
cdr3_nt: TGTGCCAGCTCACCCGGGGGACAGAACACAGATACGCAGTATTTT

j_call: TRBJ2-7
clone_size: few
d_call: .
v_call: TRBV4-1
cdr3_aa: CASSHEARTYEQYF
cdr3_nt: TGCGCCAGCAGCCATGAGGCCAGGACCTACGAGCAGTACTTC

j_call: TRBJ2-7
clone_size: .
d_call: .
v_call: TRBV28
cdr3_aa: CASEDTGIGEQYF
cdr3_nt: TGTGCCAGCGAGGACACGGGAATCGGCGAGCAGTACTTC

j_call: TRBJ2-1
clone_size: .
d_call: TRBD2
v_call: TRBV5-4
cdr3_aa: CASSHDNGRAYNEQFF
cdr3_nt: TGTGCCAGCAGCCACGATAACGGGAGGGCCTACAATGAGCAGTTCTTC

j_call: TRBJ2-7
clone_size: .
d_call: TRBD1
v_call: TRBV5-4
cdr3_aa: CASSRDRTSYEQYF
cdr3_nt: TGTGCCAGCAGCCGGGACAGAACCTCCTACGAGCAGTACTTC

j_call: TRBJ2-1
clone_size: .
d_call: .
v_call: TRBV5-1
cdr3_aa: CASSLDSSYNEQFF
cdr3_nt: TGCGCCAGCAGCCTGGACAGCTCCTACAATGAGCAGTTCTTC

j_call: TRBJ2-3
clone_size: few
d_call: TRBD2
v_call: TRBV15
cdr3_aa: CATSSNSGGLNTQYF
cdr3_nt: TGTGCCACCAGTTCGAATTCGGGGGGGTTGAATACGCAGTATTTT

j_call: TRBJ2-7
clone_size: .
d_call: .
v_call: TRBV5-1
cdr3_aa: CASSLDGLANEQYF
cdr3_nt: TGCGCCAGCAGCTTGGACGGACTCGCTAACGAGCAGTACTTC

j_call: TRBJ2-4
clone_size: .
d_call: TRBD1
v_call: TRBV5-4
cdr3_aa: CASSLTGVAKNIQYF
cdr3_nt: TGTGCCAGCAGCTTAACAGGGGTGGCCAAAAACATTCAGTACTTC

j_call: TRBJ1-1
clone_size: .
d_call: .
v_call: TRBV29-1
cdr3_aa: CSVPRGGLNTEAFF
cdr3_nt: TGCAGCGTCCCCCGGGGGGGTCTTAACACTGAAGCTTTCTTT

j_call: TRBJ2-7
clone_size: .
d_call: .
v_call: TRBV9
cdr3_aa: CASSVGNAPPEQYF
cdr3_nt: TGTGCCAGCAGCGTAGGGAACGCTCCCCCCGAGCAGTACTTC

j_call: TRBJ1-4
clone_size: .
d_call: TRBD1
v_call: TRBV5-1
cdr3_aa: CASSGTGLNEKLFF
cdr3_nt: TGCGCCAGCAGCGGGACAGGGTTAAATGAAAAACTGTTTTTT

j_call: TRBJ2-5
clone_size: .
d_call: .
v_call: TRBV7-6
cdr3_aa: CASSLVYRAEETQYF
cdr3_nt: TGTGCCAGCAGCTTAGTTTATCGAGCGGAAGAGACCCAGTACTTC

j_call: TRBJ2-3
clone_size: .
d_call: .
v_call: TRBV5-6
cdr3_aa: CASSLFRRSSTDTQYF
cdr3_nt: TGTGCCAGCAGCCTTTTCAGGCGGAGCAGCACAGATACGCAGTATTTT

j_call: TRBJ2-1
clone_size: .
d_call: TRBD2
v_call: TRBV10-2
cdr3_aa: CASSGLAGANEQFF
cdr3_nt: TGCGCCAGCAGTGGGCTAGCGGGAGCTAATGAGCAGTTCTTC

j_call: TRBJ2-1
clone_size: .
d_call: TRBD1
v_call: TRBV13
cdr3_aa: CASSLVPGGRNEQFF
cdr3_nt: TGTGCCAGCAGCTTAGTGCCAGGGGGTCGGAATGAGCAGTTCTTC

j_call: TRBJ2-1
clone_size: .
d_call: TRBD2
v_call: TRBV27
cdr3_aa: CASSTTSGGDNEQFF
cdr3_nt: TGTGCCAGCAGCACCACTAGCGGGGGGGACAATGAGCAGTTCTTC

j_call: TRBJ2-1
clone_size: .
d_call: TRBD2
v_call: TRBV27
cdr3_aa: CASSGGTSSYNEQFF
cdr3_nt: TGTGCCAGCAGTGGTGGGACTAGCTCGTACAATGAGCAGTTCTTC

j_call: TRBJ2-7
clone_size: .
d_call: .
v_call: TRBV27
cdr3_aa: CASSLNGFLAYEQYF
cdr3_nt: TGTGCCAGCAGTTTAAACGGGTTCCTGGCCTACGAGCAGTACTTC

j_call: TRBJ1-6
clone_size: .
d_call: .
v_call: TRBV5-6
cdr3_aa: CASSLGQIIGPLHF
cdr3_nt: TGTGCCAGCAGCTTAGGCCAGATTATTGGACCCCTCCACTTT

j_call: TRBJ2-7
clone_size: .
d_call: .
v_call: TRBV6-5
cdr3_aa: CASSYTSPTGGDEQYF
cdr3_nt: TGTGCCAGCAGTTACACATCTCCGACCGGGGGCGACGAGCAGTACTTC

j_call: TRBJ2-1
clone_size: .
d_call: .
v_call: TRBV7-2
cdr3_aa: CASSSLGRISSYNEQFF
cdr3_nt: TGTGCCAGCAGCTCACTAGGGCGGATAAGCTCCTACAATGAGCAGTTCTTC

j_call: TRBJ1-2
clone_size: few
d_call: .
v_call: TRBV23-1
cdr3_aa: CASRGERLGYTF
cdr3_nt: TGCGCCAGCAGGGGGGAACGACTCGGCTACACCTTC

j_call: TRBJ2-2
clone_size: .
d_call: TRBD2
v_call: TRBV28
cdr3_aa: CASSSPPFPQRGYTGELFF
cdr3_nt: TGTGCCAGCAGTTCCCCACCTTTCCCTCAGCGGGGATACACCGGGGAGCTGTTTTTT

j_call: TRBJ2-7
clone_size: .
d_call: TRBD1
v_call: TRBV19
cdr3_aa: CASSSWTGATYEQYF
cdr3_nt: TGTGCCAGTAGTAGTTGGACAGGGGCGACCTACGAGCAGTACTTC

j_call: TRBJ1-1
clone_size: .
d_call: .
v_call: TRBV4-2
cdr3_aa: CASSQNNNPTEAFF
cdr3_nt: TGTGCCAGCAGCCAGAATAACAACCCCACTGAAGCTTTCTTT

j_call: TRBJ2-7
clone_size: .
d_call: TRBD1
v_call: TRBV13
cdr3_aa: CASSWGQASSYEQYF
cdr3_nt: TGTGCCAGCAGCTGGGGACAGGCGAGCTCCTACGAGCAGTACTTC

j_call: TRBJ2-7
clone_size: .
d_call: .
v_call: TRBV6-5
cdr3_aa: CASSYGTEQYF
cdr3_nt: TGTGCCAGCAGTTACGGGACGGAGCAGTACTTC